This paragraph reports one T cell receptor (beta chain). Antigen specificity is unknown. The sample belongs to a study of graft-versus-host responses after intestinal transplantation. Study overall: Isolated intestinal, liver-intestinal, or multivisceral transplants were what recipients had. The recipients all started with anti-thymocyte globulin induction and then took tacrolimus and steroids for 3 to 4 years.

Study observations and caveats: Maximum circulating GvH clone levels tracked with early post-transplant HvG decreases. GvH clonotypes were identified within recipient marrow, with a subset emerging first in ileum or blood.

Sequencing used immunoSEQ multiplex PCR; TCRdb keeps in-frame clones, though not all of them. Of over 80,000 clones listed, around 86% are singletons. Trimming pared 1 base from V and 10 bases from J, leaving 11 bases between. The V gene's germline CDR1 is ENHRY and CDR2 SYGVKD. The CDR3 is made up of 14 amino acids. The sample was PBMCs, taken 255 days after intestinal transplant. This receptor was obtained from a human patient who received an intestinal transplant, so some T cells may come from the graft donor. The chain employs TRBV10-3 and TRBJ2-6; weak D call: TRBD2 (5 bases). CDR3 region: CAISELGASNVLTF. CDR3 nucleotide sequence: TGTGCCATCAGTGAGTTGGGAGCGTCTAACGTCCTGACTTTC.